Below, 13 T cell receptor beta chains from the same sample are listed, as sequenced in a study of cytomegalovirus exposure and HLA in healthy donors. The method was immunoSEQ multiplex PCR; TCRdb's version includes in-frame clones alone and lacks a portion of them. The sample consists of around 130,000 clones, more than 70% of them appearing once. Sequencing used PBMCs. All receptors derive from a woman in her 30s in good health and CMV-seronegative.

This rearrangement joins TRBV11-2 to TRBJ2-1; D might be TRBD2 (5 bases). The CDR3 sequence is 13 residues long. The V end lost 0 bases, the J end lost 8 bases, and 8 bases lay between the germline ends. Germline V gene data show CDR1 as SGHAT and CDR2 as FQNNGV. The chain's CDR3 is CASSLDTGDEQFF. CDR3 in DNA: TGTGCCAGCAGCTTAGATACCGGGGATGAGCAGTTCTTC. Looking up the rest from reference TRBV11-2 and TRBJ2-1 gives the full variable domain: EAGVAQSPRYKIIEKRQSVAFWCNPISGHATLYWYQQILGQGPKLLIQFQNNGVVDDSQLPKDRFSAERLKGVDSTLKIQPAKLEDSAVYLCASSLDTGDEQFFGPGTRLTVL.

V gene TRBV19 combines with J gene TRBJ2-3; no firm D call. Trimming removed 6 bases from V and 4 bases from J, with 17 bases in between. The CDR3 is made up of 15 amino acids. Germline lookup yields CDR1 LNHDA and CDR2 SQIVND (reference sequence). The CDR3 nucleotides are TGTGCCAGTAGCGACCCAGGCCGACCGGCAGATACGCAGTATTTT. It encodes CASSDPGRPADTQYF.

This chain uses TRBV6-1 with TRBJ2-2, with unresolved D. The V gene lost 11 bases and the J gene lost 4 bases, with 11 bases spanning the gap. Germline values: CDR1 MNHNS, CDR2 SASEGT. This CDR3 contains 12 residues. The CDR3 loop reads CAQLSGTGELFF. In DNA, the CDR3 is TGTGCCCAGCTGTCGGGCACCGGGGAGCTGTTTTTT.

The rearrangement joins TRBV6-1 to TRBJ2-7; unclear D gene. CDR1 is MNHNS, CDR2 SASEGT, per germline. V was clipped by 4 bases and J by 2 bases, with 3 bases between them. The CDR3 covers 11 residues. The CDR3: CASSVTYEQYF. The CDR3 region has the DNA TGTGCCAGCAGTGTAACCTACGAGCAGTACTTC.

The chain joins TRBV7-2 to TRBJ1-2; D possibly corresponds to TRBD1 (6 bases). The CDR3 sequence is 16 residues long. Germline CDR1 and CDR2: SGHTA and FQGNSA. Trimming left V 0 bases short and J 2 bases short, with 13 bases between. CDR3 sequence reads: CASSLASARGNYGYTF. CDR3 DNA sequence: TGTGCCAGCAGCTTAGCGTCGGCCAGGGGAAACTATGGCTACACCTTC.

The chain employs TRBV12-5 and TRBJ2-7; 9 nucleotides align to TRBD1. Germline CDR1 LGHNT, CDR2 FRNRAP. V trimming: 6 bases; J trimming: 3 bases; junction bases outside the gene matches: 9. CDR3 length: 15 amino acids. As DNA, the CDR3 is TGTGCTAGTGGGGGAGGCTTGGGACAGGGCTACGAGCAGTACTTC. This codes for CASGGGLGQGYEQYF.

The chain joins TRBV5-1 to TRBJ2-2, with 7 bases lining up with TRBD1. The germline gives CDR1 SGHRS, CDR2 YFSETQ. The trim removed 3 bases at V and 2 bases at J, leaving 4 bases unmatched. The CDR3 extends over 15 amino acids. CDR3 region: CASSSTGFNTGELFF. Here the CDR3 DNA reads TGCGCCAGCAGCTCGACAGGGTTTAACACCGGGGAGCTGTTTTTT.

This clone was seen only a few times. The rearrangement uses TRBV21-1 and TRBJ1-1; the D call of TRBD1 is as the table states it, not checked on the DNA. TRBV21-1 is termed a pseudogene. The CDR3 contains 14 residues. CDR3 bases: TGTGCCAGCAGCCAGGGGGCGCGGTGGACTGAAGCTTTCTTT. Encoded protein: CASSQGARWTEAFF.

The chain employs TRBV7-2 and TRBJ2-5; perhaps TRBD1 as D (5 bases). This CDR3 is 14 amino acids long. The V end was cut by 1 base, the J end by 4 bases, with 10 bases between. In germline, CDR1 is SGHTA, CDR2 FQGNSA. This chain's CDR3 is CASSLVQGRETQYF. Here the CDR3 DNA reads TGTGCCAGCAGCTTAGTCCAGGGTAGAGAGACCCAGTACTTC.

The chain is built from TRBV5-8 and TRBJ1-5; 8 nucleotides agree with TRBD1. Germline lookup yields CDR1 SGHTS and CDR2 YDEGEE. V shed 3 bases, J shed 5 bases, and the junction held 13 bases outside the gene matches. The CDR3 has 17 residues. The CDR3 DNA follows: TGTGCCAGCAGCTCAGGGGGCAGGGGGCTAATTGATCAGCCCCAGCATTTT. It specifies CASSSGGRGLIDQPQHF.

The chain is built from TRBV7-4 and TRBJ2-7; D gene ambiguous. Deletions cut 2 bases from V and 0 bases from J, with 14 bases between. The CDR3 length is 16 residues. Germline V lookup: CDR1 SGHVT, CDR2 SQSDAQ. CDR3 residues: CASSLWSGGTSYEQYF. In nucleotides, the CDR3 is TGTGCCAGCAGCTTATGGTCTGGCGGCACCTCCTACGAGCAGTACTTC.

This clone was seen more than once but under ten times. The J gene is TRBJ2-7, the V gene TRBV27, with D tentatively TRBD2 (6 bases). The CDR3 contains 14 residues. Germline lookup yields CDR1 MNHEY and CDR2 SMNVEV (reference sequence). V was pared by 5 bases and J by 2 bases, with 13 bases between. In DNA form, the CDR3 reads TGTGCCAGCAGTGGGGGGACTCTTACCTACGAGCAGTACTTC. It is translated as CASSGGTLTYEQYF.

This sequence joins TRBV6-5 and TRBJ2-2; the match to TRBD1 covers 7 bases. Per germline, CDR1 MNHEY and CDR2 SVGAGI. The CDR3 covers 14 residues. Trimming took 5 bases from V and 2 from J; bases not matched to a gene: 2. CDR3 amino acids: CASSRQGNTGELFF. As DNA, the CDR3 is TGTGCCAGCAGTCGACAGGGAAACACCGGGGAGCTGTTTTTT.